Following are 4 T cell receptor beta chains from one sample sequenced in a study of T cell repertoires in cytomegalovirus infection. TCRdb re-analysed the reads in MiXCR, keeping a single row per CDR3 protein. The sample lists around 630,000 distinct CDR3 sequences, 20% to 25% occurring once. Sequencing used CD8+ T cells from PBMCs. The receptor source for this set is a human donor in good health (CMV status not recorded). Some clones in this sample may be carry-over from other donors' samples.

The chain is built from TRBV7-9 and TRBJ2-1; TRBD1 matches at 7 bases. Germline CDR1 SEHNR, CDR2 FQNEAQ (reference sequence). J was trimmed by 7 bases and V by 5 bases; bases with no gene match: 14. This CDR3 region has 16 residues. CDR3 sequence: CASSRMPRQGGNEQFF. The CDR3 DNA sequence: TGTGCCAGCAGCCGCATGCCGAGACAGGGTGGGAATGAGCAGTTCTTC.

V usage is TRBV2 and J usage is TRBJ2-1; the D gene could be TRBD1 or TRBD2 (5 bases each). This CDR3 region has 13 residues. Deletions cut 7 bases from V and 6 bases from J, with 13 bases between. Germline CDR1 and CDR2: SNHLY and FYNNEI. CDR3 region: CASIRTQGNEQFF. CDR3 bases: TGTGCCAGCATCAGGACTCAGGGCAATGAGCAGTTCTTC.

This clonotype showed up just a few times. CDR3 nucleotide sequence: TGCAGTGCCAACTTCGACAGGGGGTTAGCAGATACGCAGTATTTT. Protein sequence: CSANFDRGLADTQYF. The genes are TRBV20-1 and TRBJ2-3, with 9 bases fitting TRBD1. The J segment lost 4 bases and the V segment lost 6 bases, leaving 11 bases of the junction unmatched. CDR1 and CDR2 (germline): DFQATT, SNEGSKA (reference sequence). The CDR3 consists of 15 residues.

This clonotype has a handful of counts. CDR3 DNA: TGTGCCAGCAGCTTACGACGTCGGGGCGTAATCAACTATGGCTACACCTTC. Protein product: CASSLRRRGVINYGYTF. The V and J genes are TRBV7-8 and TRBJ1-2, with D possibly TRBD1 on 5 matching bases. Trimming removed 2 bases at V and 2 bases at J, with 18 bases between. This CDR3 is 17 amino acids long. Germline-derived CDR1 and CDR2 are SGHVS and FQNEAQ.